These 2 T cell receptor beta chains share one sample of origin, sequenced in a study of T cell repertoires in ileal Crohn's disease. Sequencing used immunoSEQ multiplex PCR; TCRdb keeps in-frame clones, though not all of them. The table lists some 16,000 clones, 80% of them singletons. Source material: ileal tissue. These receptors were taken from an adult with Crohn's disease.

V and J are TRBV6-6 and TRBJ2-7, with 11 nucleotides matching TRBD1. The trim removed 7 bases at V and 3 bases at J, leaving 8 bases unmatched. This CDR3 has 15 amino acids. CDR1 is MNHNY and CDR2 is SVGAGI in the germline V gene (reference sequence). The CDR3 nucleotides are TGTGCCAGCACCAAGGGGGGGACAGGGGGCTACGAGCAGTACTTC. Its translation is CASTKGGTGGYEQYF.

This chain uses TRBV30 with TRBJ1-5, with D unresolved. The CDR3 sequence is 14 residues long. V was pared by 1 base and J by 0 bases, with 7 bases between. Germline V gives CDR1 GTSNPN, CDR2 SVGIG (reference sequence). The CDR3 nucleotides are TGTGCCTGGAGTGGACATTCTAGCAATCAGCCCCAGCATTTT. Residues: CAWSGHSSNQPQHF. Complete variable domain (other parts from reference TRBV30 and TRBJ1-5): SQTIHQWPATLVQPVGSPLSLECTVEGTSNPNLYWYRQAAGRGLQLLFYSVGIGQISSEVPQNLSASRPQDRQFILSSKKLLLSDSGFYLCAWSGHSSNQPQHFGDGTRLSIL.